Sequencing of this T cell receptor beta chain was carried out in a study of cytomegalovirus exposure and HLA in healthy donors. Background on the study: The approximately 120 validation repertoires were reported in a later analysis to have been generated on the same platform as the approximately 700 first-cohort repertoires. Notes on the study in general: While the bulk of TCR sequences proved rare, some public TCRs turned up in many donors. According to a subsequent analysis, TCR clusters from the first cohort were inclined to appear together in the 120 validation repertoires.

Of note for this clone: Its antigen is unidentified.

The donors were members of the validation cohort comprising 100 to 150 subjects, separate from the approximately 670-subject first cohort. The CDR3 spans 14 residues. CDR1 is MDHEN, CDR2 SYDVKM, per germline. The ends were cut back, 5 bases at V and 2 bases at J, with 13 bases in the middle. The assay was immunoSEQ multiplex PCR, and TCRdb's table has in-frame clones only and misses some. The sample comprises roughly 350,000 clones, 75% to 90% of which are singletons, and 0.65% to 0.85% rests with the top ten. The specimen sequenced was PBMCs. The rearrangement uses TRBV28 and TRBJ2-7, with D possibly matching TRBD2 (6 bases). The sequence was obtained from a woman aged 18 to 35 in good health and CMV-seronegative. The CDR3, as DNA: TGTGCCAGCAGTACAGCGGGCTCGGCCTACGAGCAGTACTTC. It is translated as CASSTAGSAYEQYF.